One sample yielded the 28 T cell receptor beta chains listed below, sequenced in a study of T cells after yellow fever vaccination. TCRdb re-called the 5' RACE reads through MiXCR, storing one row per CDR3 protein. The table has 300,000 to 350,000 distinct CDR3 sequences, roughly 4.3% seen once. Specimen: PBMCs, collected 5 days after the yellow fever booster vaccination. These receptors were taken from a man between 18 and 35 years old who received the YFV17D yellow fever vaccine.

This chain links TRBV7-8 with TRBJ2-1, with TRBD2 matching 14 bases. Trimming at V came to 5 bases and at J to 0 bases, leaving 21 bases not matched to a gene. Germline CDR1 SGHVS, CDR2 FQNEAQ. This CDR3 contains 23 residues. In DNA form, the CDR3 reads TGTGCCAGCAGCCTACCCCGGACTAGCGGGGGGTCATATGGCCTAGTCTCCTACAATGAGCAGTTCTTC. As protein: CASSLPRTSGGSYGLVSYNEQFF. The full variable domain, rest sourced from reference TRBV7-8 and TRBJ2-1, is GAGVSQSPRYKVAKRGQDVALRCDPISGHVSLFWYQQALGQGPEFLTYFQNEAQLDKSGLPSDRFFAERPEGSVSTLKIQRTQQEDSAVYLCASSLPRTSGGSYGLVSYNEQFFGPGTRLTVL.

The chain has TRBV7-8 and TRBJ2-5, with unresolved D. V gave up 1 base and J gave up 3 bases, with 6 bases separating them. This CDR3 region has 13 residues. Germline CDR1 and CDR2: SGHVS and FQNEAQ. This chain's CDR3 is CASSLGPEETQYF. The CDR3 DNA reads TGTGCCAGCAGCTTAGGGCCCGAAGAGACCCAGTACTTC.

This clonotype was seen many times. The V gene is TRBV20-1, the J gene TRBJ2-7; 9 bases align to TRBD1. Losses at the gene ends were 5 bases for V and 3 bases for J; bases not matched to a gene: 8. CDR1 DFQATT and CDR2 SNEGSKA come from the germline V gene (reference sequence). The CDR3 loop spans 14 amino acids. The CDR3 DNA is TGCAGTGCTGGGGGACAGGGAACAGGCTACGAGCAGTACTTC. The encoded protein is CSAGGQGTGYEQYF.

This clonotype was recorded at least ten times. The rearrangement links TRBV18 to TRBJ2-3, with no clear D. There are 14 residues in the CDR3. Germline-derived CDR1 and CDR2 are KGHSH and LQKENI. Trimming took 3 bases from V and 1 from J, leaving 8 bases between them. The CDR3 nucleotides read TGTGCCAGCTCACCGGCTACACGCACAGATACGCAGTATTTT. As protein: CASSPATRTDTQYF.

The chain joins TRBV6-2 or TRBV6-3 to TRBJ1-6; 10 bases line up with TRBD1. The CDR3 sequence is 15 residues long. J was trimmed by 10 bases and V by 5 bases; bases with no gene match: 8. CDR1 MNHEY and CDR2 SVGEGT come from the germline V gene. This CDR3 is CASSPLTGGESPLHF. The CDR3 nucleotides read TGTGCCAGCAGTCCACTGACAGGGGGCGAATCACCCCTCCACTTT.

J is TRBJ2-1 and V is TRBV4-2, with 9 nucleotides matching TRBD1. CDR3 length: 17 amino acids. Trimming cost V 0 bases and J 0 bases; bases outside gene matches: 3. CDR1 is LGHNA, CDR2 YNFKEQ, per germline. The CDR3: CASSQDLGQGSYNEQFF. The CDR3 DNA is TGTGCCAGCAGCCAAGATCTGGGACAGGGCTCCTACAATGAGCAGTTCTTC.

In this sample, this clonotype turned up many times. J is TRBJ2-1 and V is TRBV7-2; 7 nucleotides line up with TRBD1. The CDR3 is 13 residues long. CDR1 and CDR2 from the germline V gene are SGHTA and FQGNSA. V shed 6 bases, J shed 4 bases, and the junction held 3 bases outside the gene matches. The CDR3 DNA sequence: TGTGCCAGCAGATACAGGGGATACAATGAGCAGTTCTTC. Its translation: CASRYRGYNEQFF.

The gene calls are TRBV6-1 and TRBJ1-5; TRBD1 agrees at 9 bases. CDR1 MNHNS and CDR2 SASEGT come from the germline V gene. V shed 3 bases, J shed 5 bases, and the junction held 8 bases outside the gene matches. The CDR3 totals 16 residues. This CDR3 reads CASSDPGQGRDQPQHF. In nucleotides, the CDR3 is TGTGCCAGCAGTGACCCCGGACAGGGGAGGGATCAGCCCCAGCATTTT.

This clonotype was observed at least ten times. This chain uses TRBV6-6 with TRBJ2-7; 9 positions match TRBD2. Trimming at V came to 6 bases and at J to 2 bases, leaving 11 bases not matched to a gene. CDR3 length: 16 residues. Germline CDR1 reads MNHNY; CDR2 reads SVGAGI (reference sequence). DNA for the CDR3: TGTGCCAGCAGGGATCGGACTAGCGATCCGGCCTACGAGCAGTACTTC. Its protein is CASRDRTSDPAYEQYF.

This clonotype was seen many times. The chain recombines TRBV5-1 with TRBJ1-5; TRBD1 aligns across 10 bases. The trim removed 0 bases at V and 7 bases at J, leaving 1 base unmatched. Germline values: CDR1 SGHRS, CDR2 YFSETQ. The length of the CDR3 is 14 residues. The CDR3 is CASSLGQGAQPQHF. The CDR3 DNA reads as TGCGCCAGCAGCTTGGGACAGGGGGCACAGCCCCAGCATTTT.

The chain couples TRBV6-6 to TRBJ2-5; 11 nucleotides match TRBD2. The CDR3 is 16 amino acids. Trimming at V came to 5 bases and at J to 6 bases, leaving 11 bases not matched to a gene. Germline-derived CDR1 and CDR2 are MNHNY and SVGAGI (reference sequence). The CDR3 DNA reads as TGTGCCAGCAGTCCGTTAGCGGGGGGGCTTGGAAAGACCCAGTACTTC. Translation: CASSPLAGGLGKTQYF.

The CDR3 region has the DNA TGTGCCAGCAGCTTAAATGGACAGGGTGGGGAGACCCAGTACTTC. The encoded protein is CASSLNGQGGETQYF. The chain links TRBV7-2 to TRBJ2-5, with 8 bases that match TRBD1. The ends lost 2 bases at V and 5 bases at J; junction bases unmatched: 7. Germline CDR1 and CDR2: SGHTA and FQGNSA. The CDR3 sequence is 15 residues long. The variable domain in full, with the rest retrieved from reference TRBV7-2 and TRBJ2-5, is GAGVSQSPSNKVTEKGKDVELRCDPISGHTALYWYRQSLGQGLEFLIYFQGNSAPDKSGLPSDRFSAERTGGSVSTLTIQRTQQEDSAVYLCASSLNGQGGETQYFGPGTRLLVL.

The V and J genes are TRBV3-2 and TRBJ1-1; the DNA was not used to check the table's D call, TRBD1. TRBV3-2 is described as a pseudogene. The CDR3 is 20 amino acids. The DNA for the CDR3 is TGTGCCAGCAGCCTTATAGCTCGTACAGGGGCTCAAGTCAAGAACACTGAAGCTTTCTTT. It encodes CASSLIARTGAQVKNTEAFF.

The chain has TRBV19 and TRBJ2-1, with TRBD2 matching over 12 bases. The CDR3 covers 15 residues. Germline trimming cut 5 bases from V and 8 bases from J; bases unmatched to any gene: 7. Germline V lookup: CDR1 LNHDA, CDR2 SQIVND (reference sequence). CDR3 sequence reads: CASSWTSGEMDEQFF. As DNA, the CDR3 is TGTGCCAGTAGTTGGACTAGCGGGGAAATGGATGAGCAGTTCTTC.

The chain has TRBV6-5 and TRBJ1-5; D gene unclear. This CDR3 spans 14 amino acids. The germline V gene has CDR1 MNHEY and CDR2 SVGAGI. Trimming left V 1 base short and J 3 bases short, with 7 bases between. The CDR3 DNA follows: TGTGCCAGCAGTTACTTGTCAGTCAATCAGCCCCAGCATTTT. Residues: CASSYLSVNQPQHF.

The table lists this clonotype with a few counts. The genes are TRBV11-3 and TRBJ2-1; 7 positions match TRBD1. Germline V CDR1 and CDR2: SGHNT, YENEEA. The trim removed 5 bases at V and 6 bases at J, leaving 4 bases unmatched. CDR3 size: 13 residues. The CDR3 DNA follows: TGTGCCAGCAGCAAAGACAGGGTCAATGAGCAGTTCTTC. This translates into CASSKDRVNEQFF. Variable domain in full (rest from reference TRBV11-3 and TRBJ2-1): EAGVVQSPRYKIIEKKQPVAFWCNPISGHNTLYWYLQNLGQGPELLIRYENEEAVDDSQLPKDRFSAERLKGVDSTLKIQPAELGDSAVYLCASSKDRVNEQFFGPGTRLTVL.

The chain joins TRBV7-2 to TRBJ2-5; 14 bases agree with TRBD2. The CDR3 loop spans 17 amino acids. V trimming: 5 bases; J trimming: 4 bases; junction bases outside the gene matches: 9. The germline gives CDR1 SGHTA, CDR2 FQGNSA. The CDR3 region is CASSRLGLAGDGETQYF. DNA for the CDR3: TGTGCCAGCAGCCGATTGGGACTAGCGGGGGATGGAGAGACCCAGTACTTC.

This clonotype was observed a handful of times. J is TRBJ1-2 and V is TRBV29-1; weak D call: TRBD1 (5 bases). Germline V gene sequence: CDR1 SQVTM, CDR2 ANQGSEA. V was cut by 7 bases and J by 0 bases, with 15 bases left in between. The CDR3 runs to 14 residues. The CDR3 DNA reads TGCAGCGACAATAGACAGACTCCTAACTATGGCTACACCTTC. It is translated as CSDNRQTPNYGYTF.

V and J are TRBV6-1 and TRBJ2-7; D perhaps matches TRBD1 (5 bases). Trimming removed 1 base from V and 3 bases from J, with 13 bases in between. The length of the CDR3 is 15 residues. Germline V gene sequence: CDR1 MNHNS, CDR2 SASEGT. The CDR3 DNA follows: TGTGCCAGCAGTGAAGGGTCAGGGCAGCTCTACGAGCAGTACTTC. This encodes CASSEGSGQLYEQYF.

This clonotype showed up many times. The chain couples TRBV20-1 to TRBJ1-4; TRBD1 might be the D (5 bases). The CDR3 runs to 14 residues. Germline V gene data show CDR1 as DFQATT and CDR2 as SNEGSKA (reference sequence). V was shortened by 1 base and J by 8 bases, with 14 bases between the two germline ends. The CDR3 is CSARGSRVGEKLFF. In nucleotides, the CDR3 is TGCAGTGCTAGAGGGAGCAGGGTCGGAGAAAAACTGTTTTTT.

This clonotype was observed a few times. The rearrangement uses TRBV6-5 and TRBJ1-3; D possibly corresponds to TRBD1 (6 bases). Germline CDR1 MNHEY, CDR2 SVGAGI. This CDR3 comprises 18 residues. Trimming took 6 bases from V and 0 from J, leaving 21 bases between them. This CDR3 reads CASRGSLGTPSSGNTIYF. The CDR3 nucleotides are TGTGCCAGCAGGGGTTCGCTGGGGACACCAAGCTCTGGAAACACCATATATTTT.

V is TRBV20-1 and J is TRBJ2-7; 8 bases agree with TRBD2. The J segment lost 0 bases and the V segment lost 5 bases, leaving 12 bases of the junction unmatched. The CDR3 is made up of 16 amino acids. Germline-derived CDR1 and CDR2 are DFQATT and SNEGSKA (reference sequence). CDR3 in amino acids: CSAHHFSGVSSYEQYF. The CDR3 DNA reads TGCAGTGCTCACCATTTTAGCGGGGTGAGCTCCTACGAGCAGTACTTC.

The chain employs TRBV7-2 and TRBJ1-1, with D possibly being TRBD1 (5 bases). The V end was cut by 4 bases, the J end by 5 bases, with 14 bases between. The germline V gene has CDR1 SGHTA and CDR2 FQGNSA. The CDR3 is made up of 14 amino acids. CDR3 DNA: TGTGCCAGCAGCTACCCGGGACGTAGGACTGAAGCTTTCTTT. Residues: CASSYPGRRTEAFF.

The V gene is TRBV11-2, the J gene TRBJ2-7, with 12 bases lining up with TRBD1. Germline trimming cut 5 bases from V and 6 bases from J; bases unmatched to any gene: 14. Per germline, CDR1 SGHAT and CDR2 FQNNGV. The CDR3 totals 17 residues. CDR3 DNA: TGTGCCAGCAGCGCGCGGGGGACAGGGGGCGATTTTGTCGAGCAGTACTTC. It yields the protein CASSARGTGGDFVEQYF.

This chain uses TRBV4-2 with TRBJ2-7; no definite D call. V was clipped by 1 base and J by 4 bases, with 11 bases between them. This CDR3 contains 14 residues. CDR1 is LGHNA and CDR2 is YNFKEQ in the germline V gene. The CDR3: CASSQAGLGYEQYV. The CDR3 bases are TGTGCCAGCAGCCAAGCCGGCCTGGGGTACGAGCAGTACGTC.

The sample holds many counts of this clonotype. The rearrangement uses TRBV27 and TRBJ1-5; D may be TRBD1 (5 bases). CDR3 size: 14 residues. V was shortened by 6 bases and J by 5 bases, with 14 bases between the two germline ends. Per the germline V gene, CDR1 is MNHEY and CDR2 is SMNVEV (reference sequence). CDR3 sequence: CASSSGGMDQPQHF. CDR3 bases: TGTGCCAGCAGCTCCGGGGGGATGGATCAGCCCCAGCATTTT.

The chain is built from TRBV24-1 and TRBJ2-5; D is ambiguous. The V end lost 10 bases, the J end lost 5 bases, and 10 bases lay between the germline ends. CDR3 size: 11 residues. The germline CDR1 and CDR2 sequences are KGHDR and SFDVKD. The CDR3 protein is CATGSRETQYF. CDR3 bases: TGTGCCACGGGAAGTCGGGAGACCCAGTACTTC.

The chain is built from TRBV2 and TRBJ2-5; 8 bases fit TRBD1. V gave up 4 bases and J gave up 1 base; unmatched junction bases: 2. Germline V gives CDR1 SNHLY, CDR2 FYNNEI. The CDR3 consists of 14 residues. The CDR3 DNA sequence: TGTGCCAGCAGTGTGGACAGGGTCCAAGAGACCCAGTACTTC. It is translated as CASSVDRVQETQYF.